Presented here are 19 T cell receptor beta chains from one specimen sequenced in a study of T cell responses to AZD1222 COVID-19 vaccine. The data were produced by immunoSEQ multiplex PCR, yet TCRdb's version contains in-frame clones alone and is incomplete. The sample holds more than 110,000 clones; 92% are singletons and the top ten take roughly 3.5%. The sample in question was peripheral blood, obtained 28 days after the second AZD1222 dose. The receptors originated from an adult who received the AZD1222 COVID-19 vaccine.

Regarding this clone: The same CDR3 also results from other DNA sequences found in this sample. CDR3 protein: CASSVASGTSTDTQYF. CDR3 DNA: TGTGCCAGCAGCGTAGCTAGCGGGACTAGCACAGATACGCAGTATTTT. The chain recombines TRBV9 with TRBJ2-3; 9 bases are shared with TRBD2. Germline-derived CDR1 and CDR2 are SGDLS and YYNGEE. With V trimmed by 0 bases and J by 0 bases, 2 bases remained unmatched. CDR3 size: 16 residues.

The chain uses TRBV24-1 and TRBJ2-7; 10 positions match TRBD1. The germline V gene encodes CDR1 KGHDR and CDR2 SFDVKD. CDR3 length equals 14 residues. Unmatched junction bases numbered 3, after V lost 4 bases and J lost 4 bases. The CDR3 region has the DNA TGTGCCACCAGTGAGACAGGGGGCTGGTACGAGCAGTACTTC. The encoded protein is CATSETGGWYEQYF.

This clone appeared once. The chain links TRBV11-2 to TRBJ1-2; no reliable D call. Trimming removed 5 bases from V and 8 bases from J, with 15 bases in between. The CDR3 totals 13 residues. Germline-derived CDR1 and CDR2 are SGHAT and FQNNGV. CDR3 region: CASSRGSQGGYTF. The CDR3 nucleotides read TGTGCCAGCAGCCGCGGGAGCCAAGGCGGCTACACCTTC.

The rearrangement links TRBV19 to TRBJ1-2; 9 positions agree with TRBD1. In germline, CDR1 is LNHDA, CDR2 SQIVND (reference sequence). The CDR3 sequence is 14 residues long. The J segment lost 4 bases and the V segment lost 3 bases, leaving 3 bases of the junction unmatched. In DNA, the CDR3 is TGTGCCAGTAGTATGACAGGGGGAGTCTATGGCTACACCTTC. Translated, it gives CASSMTGGVYGYTF.

CDR3 residues: CSGRNTGELFF. CDR3 bases: TGCAGCGGCCGGAACACCGGGGAGCTGTTTTTT. The chain is built from TRBV29-1 and TRBJ2-2; D not resolved. Trimming left V 7 bases short and J 1 base short, with 4 bases between. CDR1 and CDR2 from the germline V gene are SQVTM and ANQGSEA. This CDR3 spans 11 amino acids.

The chain recombines TRBV28 with TRBJ1-6; 7 bases align to TRBD1. Germline CDR1 MDHEN, CDR2 SYDVKM. V lost 3 bases and J lost 10; bases outside the gene matches: 9. This CDR3 spans 15 amino acids. CDR3 sequence reads: CASSFLARGRSPLHF. CDR3 DNA: TGTGCCAGCAGTTTCCTTGCCAGGGGGAGATCACCCCTCCACTTT.

V is TRBV24-1 and J is TRBJ2-1; TRBD1 aligns across 10 bases. Germline CDR1 is KGHDR and CDR2 is SFDVKD. The ends lost 5 bases at V and 9 bases at J; junction bases unmatched: 9. This CDR3 comprises 15 residues. DNA for the CDR3: TGTGCCACCAGTGGAACGGGACAGGGGCTTGGTGAGCAGTTCTTC. Protein product: CATSGTGQGLGEQFF.

The V gene is TRBV5-6, the J gene TRBJ1-3; D is uncertain. The CDR3 runs 13 residues. The germline V gene has CDR1 SGHDT and CDR2 YYEEEE. Trimming pared 1 base from V and 9 bases from J, leaving 11 bases between. CDR3 sequence: CASSLRPTVTIYF. The CDR3 DNA reads as TGTGCCAGCAGCTTGAGACCGACGGTCACCATATATTTT. The full variable domain, in which reference TRBV5-6 and TRBJ1-3 provide the parts outside the CDR3, is DAGVTQSPTHLIKTRGQQVTLRCSPKSGHDTVSWYQQALGQGPQFIFQYYEEEERQRGNFPDRFSGHQFPNYSSELNVNALLLGDSALYLCASSLRPTVTIYFGEGSWLTVV.

The J gene is TRBJ2-5, the V gene TRBV19; D is undetermined. CDR1 and CDR2 (germline): LNHDA, SQIVND (reference sequence). The CDR3 is made up of 12 amino acids. V was trimmed by 4 bases and J by 4 bases, leaving 7 bases between them. DNA of the CDR3: TGTGCCAGTAGTACCGGATCAGAGACCCAGTACTTC. Encoded protein: CASSTGSETQYF.

The chain links TRBV7-9 to TRBJ2-1; D ambiguous. Germline assignment: CDR1 SEHNR and CDR2 FQNEAQ (reference sequence). This CDR3 is 12 amino acids long. Trimming shortened V by 3 bases and J by 4 bases, and 4 bases separated the two germline ends. The DNA of the CDR3 is TGTGCCAGCAGCTTTGATTACAATGAGCAGTTCTTC. It codes for CASSFDYNEQFF.

This clone came up a few times. The chain carries TRBV6-5 and TRBJ1-3, with D perhaps matching TRBD1 (6 bases). The length of the CDR3 is 15 residues. In germline, CDR1 is MNHEY, CDR2 SVGAGI. V shed 6 bases and J shed 2 bases, with 14 bases lying between them. CDR3 loop: CASSQDSLTGNTIYF. CDR3 coding DNA: TGTGCCAGCAGCCAGGACAGTCTAACTGGAAACACCATATATTTT.

The rearrangement uses TRBV5-1 and TRBJ2-1, with D maybe TRBD1 (6 bases). There are 16 residues in the CDR3. The germline V gene encodes CDR1 SGHRS and CDR2 YFSETQ. The V and J ends lost 4 bases and 6 bases respectively, with 20 bases between them. CDR3 residues: CASSGQGNGNGNEQFF. For the CDR3, the DNA is TGCGCCAGCAGCGGCCAGGGGAACGGGAATGGCAATGAGCAGTTCTTC.

This chain links TRBV15 with TRBJ1-4, with D tentatively TRBD1 (5 bases). The V end was cut by 5 bases, the J end by 8 bases, with 15 bases between. This CDR3 comprises 14 residues. Germline CDR1 is LNHNV and CDR2 is YYDKDF (reference sequence). This CDR3 reads CATSYSYGGEKLFF. CDR3 DNA: TGTGCCACCAGCTACTCCTATGGGGGGGAAAAACTGTTTTTT.

The chain couples TRBV27 to TRBJ1-1; 7 bases are shared with TRBD1. From germline, CDR1 is MNHEY and CDR2 SMNVEV (reference sequence). Losses at the gene ends were 0 bases for V and 1 base for J; bases not matched to a gene: 2. CDR3 length equals 15 residues. The CDR3 loop is CASSLSGGPNTEAFF. The CDR3 nucleotides are TGTGCCAGCAGTTTATCAGGGGGCCCGAACACTGAAGCTTTCTTT.

The V gene is TRBV6-9, the J gene TRBJ2-5; tentatively, D is TRBD2 (5 bases). The CDR3 has 19 residues. Trimming took 0 bases from V and 7 from J, leaving 27 bases between them. Germline loops: CDR1 MNHGY, CDR2 SVAAGI. The CDR3 DNA sequence: TGTGCCAGCAGTTATTCAGCGTGGGGAGCGCTCCTTGAAGGTGGGACCCAGTACTTC. The encoded protein is CASSYSAWGALLEGGTQYF.

This chain connects TRBV25-1 to TRBJ2-2; no firm D call. Trimming took off 0 bases at V and 3 bases at J, with 5 bases between the two ends. The germline gives CDR1 MGHDK, CDR2 SYGVNS. This CDR3 spans 14 amino acids. The CDR3 nucleotides read TGTGCCAGCAGTGAATATAGAGACACCGGGGAGCTGTTTTTT. It specifies CASSEYRDTGELFF.

This chain uses TRBV6-6 with TRBJ1-6; possibly TRBD1 for D (5 bases). The germline CDR1 and CDR2 sequences are MNHNY and SVGAGI (reference sequence). Trimming cost V 4 bases and J 5 bases, with 9 bases left between them. This CDR3 contains 14 residues. CDR3 bases: TGTGCCAGCAGTTCGGACACGGATAATTCACCCCTCCACTTT. Its translation: CASSSDTDNSPLHF.

This clone has a single count. The V call is TRBV5-1, the J call TRBJ2-1; D remains ambiguous. The germline CDR1 and CDR2 sequences are SGHRS and YFSETQ. Trimming pared 1 base from V and 5 bases from J, leaving 7 bases between. The CDR3 runs to 13 residues. The CDR3 DNA follows: TGCGCCAGCAGCTTGACAAACAACAATGAGCAGTTCTTC. Translating gives CASSLTNNNEQFF.

J is TRBJ2-7 and V is TRBV7-9; either TRBD1 or TRBD2 may supply D (6 bases each). V lost 1 base, J lost 5 bases, and 18 bases lay in between. CDR1 is SEHNR and CDR2 is FQNEAQ in the germline V gene (reference sequence). This CDR3 is 16 amino acids long. The CDR3 DNA reads TGTGCCAGCAGCTTAGGGGGGCCCAGGACTATCCACGAGCAGTACTTC. Amino acid sequence: CASSLGGPRTIHEQYF. Full variable domain (missing parts from reference TRBV7-9 and TRBJ2-7): DTGVSQNPRHKITKRGQNVTFRCDPISEHNRLYWYRQTLGQGPEFLTYFQNEAQLEKSRLLSDRFSAERPKGSFSTLEIQRTEQGDSAMYLCASSLGGPRTIHEQYFGPGTRLTVT.